The 22 T cell receptor beta chains below were found in one sample sequenced in a study of cytomegalovirus exposure and HLA in healthy donors. PCR was performed using 60 Vbeta and 13 Jbeta primers. Sequenced by immunoSEQ multiplex PCR; TCRdb stores in-frame clones only, minus some. The sample contains 150,000 to 200,000 clones, 77% of which appear only once. Sequences were obtained from PBMCs. The receptors shown here come from a woman aged 40-49 years in good health and CMV-seropositive.

The rearrangement joins TRBV29-1 to TRBJ2-5, with D possibly being TRBD1 (6 bases). Germline V gives CDR1 SQVTM, CDR2 ANQGSEA. Trimming cost V 4 bases and J 11 bases, with 20 bases left between them. The CDR3 is 13 amino acids. CDR3 protein: CSVVDRPSGEQYF. The CDR3 region has the DNA TGCAGCGTTGTAGACAGGCCTTCTGGTGAGCAGTACTTC.

The chain recombines TRBV4-3 with TRBJ2-3; 11 bases are a match to TRBD2. CDR3 size: 17 residues. Germline loops: CDR1 LGHNA, CDR2 YSLEER. The V and J ends lost 0 bases and 0 bases, in that order; junction bases with no gene match: 2. The CDR3, as DNA: TGCGCCAGCAGCCAAGAACTAGCGGGAGTGAGCACAGATACGCAGTATTTT. Residues: CASSQELAGVSTDTQYF.

V is TRBV6-5 and J is TRBJ1-2; 8 bases match TRBD1. The trim removed 4 bases at V and 5 bases at J, leaving 6 bases unmatched. Germline loops: CDR1 MNHEY, CDR2 SVGAGI. The CDR3 totals 14 residues. The CDR3 here is CASSSTGDRYGYTF. The CDR3 nucleotides are TGTGCCAGCAGTTCGACAGGGGATCGGTATGGCTACACCTTC.

CDR3 nucleotide sequence: TGTGCCAGCAGTTCACAGGGGGCTGGTGGAAACATTCAGTACTTC. It yields the protein CASSSQGAGGNIQYF. The chain recombines TRBV28 with TRBJ2-4; 9 nucleotides align to TRBD1. This CDR3 has 15 residues. V lost 4 bases to trimming and J lost 6 bases; unmatched junction nucleotides: 7. Germline V lookup: CDR1 MDHEN, CDR2 SYDVKM.

The chain employs TRBV29-1 and TRBJ1-2; D gene ambiguous. This CDR3 contains 11 residues. CDR1 and CDR2 (germline): SQVTM, ANQGSEA. V was pared by 6 bases and J by 4 bases, with 9 bases between. The CDR3 DNA reads as TGCAGCGTCGGGAAAAGCTATGGCTACACCTTC. This translates into CSVGKSYGYTF.

This chain links TRBV27 with TRBJ2-7; no reliable D call. Germline V gene sequence: CDR1 MNHEY, CDR2 SMNVEV (reference sequence). CDR3 size: 15 residues. Trimming took 5 bases from V and 5 from J, leaving 19 bases between them. Here the CDR3 reads CASSVPARYFDEQYF. DNA of the CDR3: TGTGCCAGCAGTGTTCCCGCCAGGTACTTTGACGAGCAGTACTTC.

This clone appeared once. The same CDR3 also results from other DNA sequences found in this sample. The chain employs TRBV18 and TRBJ2-7, with TRBD1 identical over 8 bases. V lost 1 base and J lost 2; bases outside the gene matches: 1. The CDR3 spans 14 residues. CDR1 is KGHSH and CDR2 is LQKENI in the germline V gene. The CDR3 protein is CASSPRQGTYEQYF. The CDR3 nucleotides are TGTGCCAGCTCACCACGACAGGGGACCTACGAGCAGTACTTC.

The gene calls are TRBV2 and TRBJ2-3; perhaps TRBD2 as D (5 bases). The germline gives CDR1 SNHLY, CDR2 FYNNEI. The CDR3 is made up of 14 amino acids. Trimming removed 4 bases at V and 0 bases at J, with 8 bases between. The CDR3 nucleotides read TGTGCCAGCAGTGTCGGGGAAAGCACAGATACGCAGTATTTT. Protein sequence: CASSVGESTDTQYF.

This chain uses TRBV5-1 with TRBJ2-5; TRBD2 matches at 9 bases. V shed 3 bases and J 5 bases; nucleotides not matched to a gene: 8. This CDR3 contains 15 residues. Germline V gene lookup returns CDR1 SGHRS and CDR2 YFSETQ. The CDR3 DNA is TGCGCCAGCAGCTACCTTGCGGGAGGGCCGGAGACCCAGTACTTC. Residues: CASSYLAGGPETQYF.

This clone was counted only a few times. Within the sample, other DNA sequences also encode this same CDR3. The chain couples TRBV5-1 to TRBJ2-2; tentative D call: TRBD1 (6 bases). This CDR3 has 14 residues. The germline V gene encodes CDR1 SGHRS and CDR2 YFSETQ. Trimming took 4 bases from V and 1 from J, leaving 8 bases between them. This CDR3 reads CASSPQGNTGELFF. CDR3 DNA sequence: TGCGCCAGCAGCCCACAGGGGAACACCGGGGAGCTGTTTTTT.

The gene calls are TRBV19 and TRBJ1-4; TRBD1 matches at 7 bases. Germline V CDR1 and CDR2: LNHDA, SQIVND (reference sequence). This CDR3 is 15 amino acids long. Germline trimming cut 5 bases from V and 0 bases from J; bases unmatched to any gene: 3. The chain's CDR3 is CASSSQGATNEKLFF. CDR3 in DNA: TGTGCCAGTAGTTCCCAGGGGGCAACTAATGAAAAACTGTTTTTT. Based on the CDR3 plus reference TRBV19 and TRBJ1-4, the full variable domain is DGGITQSPKYLFRKEGQNVTLSCEQNLNHDAMYWYRQDPGQGLRLIYYSQIVNDFQKGDIAEGYSVSREKKESFPLTVTSAQKNPTAFYLCASSSQGATNEKLFFGSGTQLSVL.

The sample holds a few counts of this clone. The chain has TRBV27 and TRBJ2-3; no clear D. CDR3 length equals 12 residues. The germline V gene has CDR1 MNHEY and CDR2 SMNVEV (reference sequence). With 5 bases removed from V and 2 bases from J, the gap between germline ends came to 5 bases. CDR3 sequence: CASSTYTDTQYF. CDR3 nucleotide sequence: TGTGCCAGCAGTACCTACACAGATACGCAGTATTTT.

The CDR3 bases are TGTGCCAGCAGTTCGAACCCGGCGGGGGGTAGCTACAATGAGCAGTTCTTC. Its protein is CASSSNPAGGSYNEQFF. The chain carries TRBV7-9 and TRBJ2-1; 8 bases line up with TRBD2. This CDR3 comprises 17 residues. After removal of 6 bases from V and 3 bases from J, the junction contained 13 bases not matched to a gene. Germline V gene sequence: CDR1 SEHNR, CDR2 FQNEAQ (reference sequence). Full variable domain (outside the CDR3, taken from reference TRBV7-9 and TRBJ2-1): DTGVSQNPRHKITKRGQNVTFRCDPISEHNRLYWYRQTLGQGPEFLTYFQNEAQLEKSRLLSDRFSAERPKGSFSTLEIQRTEQGDSAMYLCASSSNPAGGSYNEQFFGPGTRLTVL.

The chain joins TRBV11-2 to TRBJ2-1; TRBD2 matches 11 bases. Germline V gene sequence: CDR1 SGHAT, CDR2 FQNNGV. V trimming: 6 bases; J trimming: 3 bases; junction bases outside the gene matches: 7. The CDR3 loop spans 16 amino acids. The CDR3 reads CASRRNSGRDYNEQFF. DNA of the CDR3: TGTGCCAGCAGGCGTAATAGCGGGAGGGACTACAATGAGCAGTTCTTC.

This clone was counted a single time. The chain has TRBV5-1 and TRBJ1-4; TRBD1 matches 9 bases. Unmatched junction bases numbered 3, after V lost 5 bases and J lost 4 bases. This CDR3 contains 14 residues. The germline V gene has CDR1 SGHRS and CDR2 YFSETQ. DNA of the CDR3: TGCGCCAGCAGTTGGGACAGGGTTAATGAAAAACTGTTTTTT. Residues: CASSWDRVNEKLFF.

This rearrangement joins TRBV9 to TRBJ2-5; possible D gene TRBD2, 7 bases. The ends were cut back, 4 bases at V and 9 bases at J, with 25 bases in the middle. The germline V gene encodes CDR1 SGDLS and CDR2 YYNGEE. The CDR3 contains 16 residues. CDR3 amino acids: CASSPPGGRDGGAQYF. The CDR3 bases are TGTGCCAGCAGCCCCCCCGGGGGGCGGGATGGGGGGGCCCAGTACTTC.

The rearrangement uses TRBV5-4 and TRBJ1-6; weak D call: TRBD1 (5 bases). Germline V gene sequence: CDR1 SGHNT, CDR2 YYREEE (reference sequence). The CDR3 is 15 amino acids. The ends were cut back, 0 bases at V and 10 bases at J, with 14 bases in the middle. In nucleotides, the CDR3 is TGTGCCAGCAGCTTGGGGCAGGGAAGCGAGTCACCCCTCCACTTT. Protein product: CASSLGQGSESPLHF.

The chain employs TRBV7-2 and TRBJ2-1; 8 bases are shared with TRBD2. CDR1 and CDR2 (germline): SGHTA, FQGNSA. The CDR3 has 14 amino acids. The V gene end was trimmed by 1 base and the J gene end by 9 bases; junction bases not matched to a gene: 5. CDR3 residues: CASSLGTSSSEQFF. CDR3 nucleotides: TGTGCCAGCAGCTTAGGGACTAGCAGCAGTGAGCAGTTCTTC.

The sample holds a few counts of this clone. The chain has TRBV7-9 and TRBJ2-1; 7 bases map to TRBD1. There are 15 residues in the CDR3. V gave up 5 bases and J gave up 0 bases; unmatched junction bases: 4. CDR1 is SEHNR, CDR2 FQNEAQ, per germline (reference sequence). The CDR3 here is CASSLGQASYNEQFF. In DNA form, the CDR3 reads TGTGCCAGCAGCCTTGGACAGGCCTCCTACAATGAGCAGTTCTTC.

CDR3: CASSWTGGEQYF. The CDR3 DNA reads as TGTGCCAGCAGCTGGACAGGGGGCGAGCAGTACTTC. The chain links TRBV7-6 to TRBJ2-7; 10 bases are a match to TRBD1. Germline V CDR1 and CDR2: SGHVS, FNYEAQ. J gave up 6 bases and V 4 bases, and 0 bases lay outside the gene matches. The CDR3 is 12 amino acids.

This chain links TRBV6-1 with TRBJ2-3; 9 positions match TRBD1. Trimming at V came to 10 bases and at J to 4 bases, leaving 6 bases not matched to a gene. The CDR3 runs 13 residues. CDR1 MNHNS and CDR2 SASEGT come from the germline V gene. The CDR3 nucleotides read TGTGCCAACAGGGGGCAGCGAGCAGATACGCAGTATTTT. This translates into CANRGQRADTQYF.

V and J are TRBV6-1 and TRBJ2-1, with TRBD1 identical over 7 bases. The germline CDR1 and CDR2 sequences are MNHNS and SASEGT. The CDR3 has 15 residues. Unmatched junction bases numbered 8, after V lost 9 bases and J lost 0 bases. CDR3 sequence reads: CASEADRSSYNEQFF. CDR3 sequence (DNA): TGTGCCAGTGAGGCGGACAGGAGCTCCTACAATGAGCAGTTCTTC.